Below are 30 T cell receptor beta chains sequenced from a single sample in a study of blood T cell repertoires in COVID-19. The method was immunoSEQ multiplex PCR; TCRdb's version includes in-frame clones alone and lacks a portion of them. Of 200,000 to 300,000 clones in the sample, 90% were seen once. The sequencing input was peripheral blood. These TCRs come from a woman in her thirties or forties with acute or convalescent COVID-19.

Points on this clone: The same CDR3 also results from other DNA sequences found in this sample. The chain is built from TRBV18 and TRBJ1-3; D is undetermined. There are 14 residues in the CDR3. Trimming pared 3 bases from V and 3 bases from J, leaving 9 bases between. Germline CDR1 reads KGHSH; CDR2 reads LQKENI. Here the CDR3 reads CASSPDRDGNTIYF. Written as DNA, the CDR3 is TGTGCCAGCTCACCCGATAGAGATGGAAACACCATATATTTT.

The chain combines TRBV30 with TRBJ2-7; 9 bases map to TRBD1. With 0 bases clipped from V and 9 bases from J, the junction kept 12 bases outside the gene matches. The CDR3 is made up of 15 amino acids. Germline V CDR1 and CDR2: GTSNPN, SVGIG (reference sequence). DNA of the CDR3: TGTGCCTGGAGTGTACAGGGGGGACAGGGTGTAGGGCAGTACGTC. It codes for CAWSVQGGQGVGQYV.

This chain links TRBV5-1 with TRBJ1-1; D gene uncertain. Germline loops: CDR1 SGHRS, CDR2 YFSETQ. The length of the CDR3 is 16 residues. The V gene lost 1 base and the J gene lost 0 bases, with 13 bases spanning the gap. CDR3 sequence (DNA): TGCGCCAGCAGCTTGAGCGGAGGGCCCGTGAACACTGAAGCTTTCTTT. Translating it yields CASSLSGGPVNTEAFF.

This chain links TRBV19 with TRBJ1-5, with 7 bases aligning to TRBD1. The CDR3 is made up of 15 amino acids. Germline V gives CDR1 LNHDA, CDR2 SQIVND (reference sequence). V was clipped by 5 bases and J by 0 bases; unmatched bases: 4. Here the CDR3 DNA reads TGTGCCAGTAGTGGACAGGTCCATAGCAATCAGCCCCAGCATTTT. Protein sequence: CASSGQVHSNQPQHF.

CDR3 nucleotides: TGTGCCAGCAGGGGGAGGCAGGGTTGGCGCGAGACCCAGTACTTC. Translation: CASRGRQGWRETQYF. The rearrangement joins TRBV5-6 to TRBJ2-5; a weak D match, TRBD2 (6 bases). The V gene's germline CDR1 is SGHDT and CDR2 YYEEEE. The CDR3 is 15 residues long. Between the trimmed V and J ends, which lost 5 bases and 5 bases, there was a span of 19 bases.

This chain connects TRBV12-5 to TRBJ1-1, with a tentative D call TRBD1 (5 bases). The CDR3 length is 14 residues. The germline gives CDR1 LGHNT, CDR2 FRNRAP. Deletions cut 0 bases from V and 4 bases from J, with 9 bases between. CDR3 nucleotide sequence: TGTGCTAGTGGTTTGGTTCGCGGGGGCACTGAAGCTTTCTTT. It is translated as CASGLVRGGTEAFF.

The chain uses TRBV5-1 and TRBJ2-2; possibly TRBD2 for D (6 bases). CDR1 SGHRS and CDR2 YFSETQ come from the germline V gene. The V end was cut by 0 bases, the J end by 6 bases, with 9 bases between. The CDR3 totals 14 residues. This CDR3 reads CASSLEIAAGELFF. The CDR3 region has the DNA TGCGCCAGCAGCTTGGAGATAGCGGCCGGGGAGCTGTTTTTT.

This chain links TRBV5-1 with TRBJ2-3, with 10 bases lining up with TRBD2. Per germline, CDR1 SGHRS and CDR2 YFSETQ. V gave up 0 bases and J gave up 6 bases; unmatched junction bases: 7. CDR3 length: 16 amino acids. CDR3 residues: CASSLGPSAGGDTQYF. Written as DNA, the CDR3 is TGCGCCAGCAGCTTGGGACCCTCAGCGGGGGGGGATACGCAGTATTTT.

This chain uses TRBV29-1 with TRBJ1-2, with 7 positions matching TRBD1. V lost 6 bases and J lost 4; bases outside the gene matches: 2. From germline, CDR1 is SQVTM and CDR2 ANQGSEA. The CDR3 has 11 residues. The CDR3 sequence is CSVTGLYGYTF. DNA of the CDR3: TGCAGCGTGACAGGGCTCTATGGCTACACCTTC.

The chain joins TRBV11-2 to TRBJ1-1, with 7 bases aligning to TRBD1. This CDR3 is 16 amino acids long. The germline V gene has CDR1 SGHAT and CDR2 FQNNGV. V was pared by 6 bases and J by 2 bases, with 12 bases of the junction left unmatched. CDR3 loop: CASSRIRGQPNTEAFF. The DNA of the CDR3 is TGTGCCAGCAGTAGGATCCGGGGACAGCCTAACACTGAAGCTTTCTTT.

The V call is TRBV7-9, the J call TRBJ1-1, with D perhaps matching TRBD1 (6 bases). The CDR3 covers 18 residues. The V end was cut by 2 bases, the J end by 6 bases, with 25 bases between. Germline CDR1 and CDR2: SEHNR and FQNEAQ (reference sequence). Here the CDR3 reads CASSLISIRQALHPEAFF. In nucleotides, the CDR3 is TGTGCCAGCAGCTTAATATCGATACGACAGGCACTCCACCCTGAAGCTTTCTTT.

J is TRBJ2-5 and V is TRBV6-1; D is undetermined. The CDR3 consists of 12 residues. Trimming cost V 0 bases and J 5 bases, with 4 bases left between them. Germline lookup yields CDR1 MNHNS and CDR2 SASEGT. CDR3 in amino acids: CASSEAGETQYF. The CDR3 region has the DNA TGTGCCAGCAGTGAAGCCGGTGAGACCCAGTACTTC.

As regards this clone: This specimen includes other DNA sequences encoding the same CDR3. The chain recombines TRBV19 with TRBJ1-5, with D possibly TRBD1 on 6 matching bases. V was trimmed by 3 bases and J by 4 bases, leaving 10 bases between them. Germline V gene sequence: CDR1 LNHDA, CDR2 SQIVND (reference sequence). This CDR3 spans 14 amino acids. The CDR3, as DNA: TGTGCCAGTAGTATTAAAGGGGGAAATCAGCCCCAGCATTTT. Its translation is CASSIKGGNQPQHF.

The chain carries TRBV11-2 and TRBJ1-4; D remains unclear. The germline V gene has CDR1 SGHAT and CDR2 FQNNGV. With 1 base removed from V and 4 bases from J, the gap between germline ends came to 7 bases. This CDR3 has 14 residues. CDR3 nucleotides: TGTGCCAGCAGCTTAGGTTCCAGTAATGAAAAACTGTTTTTT. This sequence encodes CASSLGSSNEKLFF.

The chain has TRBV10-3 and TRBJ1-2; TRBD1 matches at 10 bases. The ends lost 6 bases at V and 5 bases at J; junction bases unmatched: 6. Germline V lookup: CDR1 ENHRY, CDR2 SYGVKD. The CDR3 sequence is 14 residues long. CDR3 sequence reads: CAIRDGTGEYGYTF. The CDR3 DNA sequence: TGTGCCATCAGAGACGGGACAGGGGAATATGGCTACACCTTC.

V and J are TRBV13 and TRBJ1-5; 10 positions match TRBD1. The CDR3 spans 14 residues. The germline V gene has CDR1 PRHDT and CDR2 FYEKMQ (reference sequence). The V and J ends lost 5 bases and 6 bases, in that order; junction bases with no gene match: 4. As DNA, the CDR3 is TGTGCCAGCAGCCGGACAGGGGGAGGTCAGCCCCAGCATTTT. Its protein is CASSRTGGGQPQHF. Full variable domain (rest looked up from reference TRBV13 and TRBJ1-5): AAGVIQSPRHLIKEKRETATLKCYPIPRHDTVYWYQQGPGQDPQFLISFYEKMQSDKGSIPDRFSAQQFSDYHSELNMSSLELGDSALYFCASSRTGGGQPQHFGDGTRLSIL.

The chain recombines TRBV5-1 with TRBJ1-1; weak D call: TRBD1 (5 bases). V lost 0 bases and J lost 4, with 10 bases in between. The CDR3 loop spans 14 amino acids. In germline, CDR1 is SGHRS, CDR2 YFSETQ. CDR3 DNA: TGCGCCAGCAGCTTGGTCAGGGTGGTCACTGAAGCTTTCTTT. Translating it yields CASSLVRVVTEAFF.

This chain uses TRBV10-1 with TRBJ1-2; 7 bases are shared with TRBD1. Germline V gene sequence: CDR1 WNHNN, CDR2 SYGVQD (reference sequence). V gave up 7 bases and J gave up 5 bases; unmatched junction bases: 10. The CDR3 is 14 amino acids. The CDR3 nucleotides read TGCGCCAGCAACTCGACAGGGTACTTATATGGCTACACCTTC. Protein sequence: CASNSTGYLYGYTF.

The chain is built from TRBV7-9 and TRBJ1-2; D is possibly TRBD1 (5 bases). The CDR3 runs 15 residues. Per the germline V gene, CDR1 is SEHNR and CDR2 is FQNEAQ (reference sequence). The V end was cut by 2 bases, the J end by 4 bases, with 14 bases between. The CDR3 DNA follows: TGTGCCAGCAGCTTATCAGGGCCCGGCTCCTATGGCTACACCTTC. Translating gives CASSLSGPGSYGYTF. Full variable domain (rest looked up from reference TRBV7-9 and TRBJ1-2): DTGVSQNPRHKITKRGQNVTFRCDPISEHNRLYWYRQTLGQGPEFLTYFQNEAQLEKSRLLSDRFSAERPKGSFSTLEIQRTEQGDSAMYLCASSLSGPGSYGYTFGSGTRLTVV.

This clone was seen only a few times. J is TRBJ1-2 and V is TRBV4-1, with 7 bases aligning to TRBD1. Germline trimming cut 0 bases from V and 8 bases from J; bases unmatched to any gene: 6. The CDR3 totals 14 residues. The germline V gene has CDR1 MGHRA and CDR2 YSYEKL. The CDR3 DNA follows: TGCGCCAGCAGCCAAGATCACACAGGGGCAGGCTACACCTTC. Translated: CASSQDHTGAGYTF.

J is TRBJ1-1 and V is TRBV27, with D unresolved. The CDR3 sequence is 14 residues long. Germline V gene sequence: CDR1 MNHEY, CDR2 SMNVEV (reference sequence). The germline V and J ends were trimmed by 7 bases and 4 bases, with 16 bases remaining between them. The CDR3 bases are TGTGCCAGCACCCCCCACCCCCTAAGCACTGAAGCTTTCTTT. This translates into CASTPHPLSTEAFF.

The CDR3 spells CASGQGYDEQFF. DNA for the CDR3: TGCGCCAGCGGACAGGGGTACGATGAGCAGTTCTTC. The chain combines TRBV5-1 with TRBJ2-1; 9 positions match TRBD1. From germline, CDR1 is SGHRS and CDR2 YFSETQ. This CDR3 is built from 12 residues. With 7 bases clipped from V and 8 bases from J, the junction kept 4 bases outside the gene matches.

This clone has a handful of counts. Written as DNA, the CDR3 is TGTGCCAGCAGCGAAAGACAGGGCTGGAATGAAAAACTGTTTTTT. Translated, it gives CASSERQGWNEKLFF. The V and J genes are TRBV7-8 and TRBJ1-4; 7 bases align to TRBD1. V shed 5 bases and J 5 bases; nucleotides not matched to a gene: 8. The CDR3 is made up of 15 amino acids. Germline V gene data show CDR1 as SGHVS and CDR2 as FQNEAQ.

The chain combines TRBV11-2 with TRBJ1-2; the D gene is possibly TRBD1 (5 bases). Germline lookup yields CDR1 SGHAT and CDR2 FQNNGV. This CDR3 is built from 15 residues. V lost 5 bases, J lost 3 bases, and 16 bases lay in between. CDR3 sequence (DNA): TGTGCCAGCAGCAGTCTCAAAGGGGAAGACTATGGCTACACCTTC. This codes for CASSSLKGEDYGYTF.

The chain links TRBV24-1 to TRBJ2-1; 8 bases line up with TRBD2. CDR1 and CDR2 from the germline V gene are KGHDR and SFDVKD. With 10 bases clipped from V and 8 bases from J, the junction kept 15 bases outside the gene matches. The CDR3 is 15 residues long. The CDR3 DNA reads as TGTGCCACAAAGGCGGGACCCCAGGGACTAGATGAGCAGTTCTTC. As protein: CATKAGPQGLDEQFF.

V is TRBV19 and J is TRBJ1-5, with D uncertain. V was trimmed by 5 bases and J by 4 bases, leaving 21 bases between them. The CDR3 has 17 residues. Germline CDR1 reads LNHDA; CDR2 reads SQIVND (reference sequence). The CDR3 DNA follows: TGTGCCAGTAGTCCCCTAAAGGACTTGCAGGAAAATCAGCCCCAGCATTTT. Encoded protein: CASSPLKDLQENQPQHF.

CDR3 region: CASSLGTAYEQYV. In DNA, the CDR3 is TGTGCCAGCAGCCTCGGGACAGCCTACGAGCAGTACGTC. This sequence joins TRBV11-2 and TRBJ2-7; 7 bases agree with TRBD1. CDR3 length: 13 residues. The V and J ends lost 5 bases and 2 bases, in that order; junction bases with no gene match: 3. CDR1 is SGHAT and CDR2 is FQNNGV in the germline V gene.

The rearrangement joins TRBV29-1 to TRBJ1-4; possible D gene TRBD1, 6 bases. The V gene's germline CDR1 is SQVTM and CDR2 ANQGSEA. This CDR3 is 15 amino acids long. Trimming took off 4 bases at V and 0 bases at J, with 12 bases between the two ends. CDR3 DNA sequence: TGCAGCGTTGCCAGGGGCCTCCCAACTAATGAAAAACTGTTTTTT. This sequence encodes CSVARGLPTNEKLFF.

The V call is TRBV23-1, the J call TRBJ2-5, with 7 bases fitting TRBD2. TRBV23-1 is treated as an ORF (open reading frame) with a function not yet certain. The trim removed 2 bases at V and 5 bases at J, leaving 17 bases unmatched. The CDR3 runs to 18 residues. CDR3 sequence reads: CASSQAVSSGALRETQYF. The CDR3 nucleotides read TGCGCCAGCAGTCAAGCCGTGTCCAGCGGGGCCCTTCGGGAGACCCAGTACTTC.

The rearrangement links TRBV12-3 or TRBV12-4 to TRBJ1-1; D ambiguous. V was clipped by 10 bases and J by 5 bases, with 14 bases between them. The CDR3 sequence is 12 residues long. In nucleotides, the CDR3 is TGTGCCATCCAAACAGTGAGTACTGAAGCTTTCTTT. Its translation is CAIQTVSTEAFF.